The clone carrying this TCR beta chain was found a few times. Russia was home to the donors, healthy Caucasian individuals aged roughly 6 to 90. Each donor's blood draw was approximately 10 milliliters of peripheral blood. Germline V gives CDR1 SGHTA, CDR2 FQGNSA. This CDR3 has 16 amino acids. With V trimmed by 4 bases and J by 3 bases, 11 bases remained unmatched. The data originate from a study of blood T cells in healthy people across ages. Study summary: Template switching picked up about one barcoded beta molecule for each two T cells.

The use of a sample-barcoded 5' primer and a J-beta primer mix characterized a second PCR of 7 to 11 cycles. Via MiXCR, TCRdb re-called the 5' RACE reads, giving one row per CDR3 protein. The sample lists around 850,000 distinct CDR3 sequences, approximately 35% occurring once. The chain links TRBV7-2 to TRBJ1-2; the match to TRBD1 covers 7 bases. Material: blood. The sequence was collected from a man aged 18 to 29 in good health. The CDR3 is CASSWGYRGPDYGYTF. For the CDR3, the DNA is TGTGCCAGCAGCTGGGGGTACAGGGGACCCGACTATGGCTACACCTTC.